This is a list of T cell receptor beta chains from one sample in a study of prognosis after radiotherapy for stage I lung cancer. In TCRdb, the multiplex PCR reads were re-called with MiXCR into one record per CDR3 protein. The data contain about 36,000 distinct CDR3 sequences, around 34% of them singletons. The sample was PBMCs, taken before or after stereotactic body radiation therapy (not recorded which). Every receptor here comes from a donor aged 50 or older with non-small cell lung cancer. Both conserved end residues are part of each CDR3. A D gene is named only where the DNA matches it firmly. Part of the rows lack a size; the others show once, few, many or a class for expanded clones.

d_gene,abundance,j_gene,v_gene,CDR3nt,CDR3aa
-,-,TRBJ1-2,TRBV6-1,-,CASSEDSSFYICSARPGGGYGYTF
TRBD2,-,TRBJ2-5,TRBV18,TGTGCCAGCTCACCAATGGCTAGCGGGGGCATCCAAAAAGAGACCCAGTACTTC,CASSPMASGGIQKETQYF
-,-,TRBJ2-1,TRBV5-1,TGCGCCGGCACCCAGGAGGGTAGCTCCTACAATGAGCAGTTCTTC,CAGTQEGSSYNEQFF
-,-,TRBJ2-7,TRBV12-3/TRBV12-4,TGTGTCAGCATTTCCTTAGGTACCGGCACGCCCTACGAGCAGTACTTC,CVSISLGTGTPYEQYF
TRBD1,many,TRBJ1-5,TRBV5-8,TGTGCCAGCAGCCGGACAGGGGGCTTTCAGCCCCAGCATTTT,CASSRTGGFQPQHF
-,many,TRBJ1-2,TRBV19,TGTGCCAGTAGTATAGTGGACAGCTATGGCTACACCTTC,CASSIVDSYGYTF
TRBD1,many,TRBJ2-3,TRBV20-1,TGCAGTGCTAGAGAGGACAGGGAGGCAGATACGCAGTATTTT,CSAREDREADTQYF
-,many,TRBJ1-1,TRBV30,TGTGCCTGGGGACATCCGAACACTGAAGCTTTCTTT,CAWGHPNTEAFF
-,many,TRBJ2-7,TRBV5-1,TGCGCCAGCAGCTTGGACACCCTTACCTACGAGCAGTACTTC,CASSLDTLTYEQYF
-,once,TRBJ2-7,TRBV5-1,TGCGCCAGCAGCTTGGGGCAGGGGTCTTACTACGAGCATTACTTC,CASSLGQGSYYEHYF
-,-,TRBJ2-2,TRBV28,TGTGCCAGCACCCCGAGGGGCGGAACTCCGTCCGGGGAGCTGTTTTTT,CASTPRGGTPSGELFF
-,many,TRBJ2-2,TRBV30,TGTGCCCAAAACACCGGGGAGCTGTTTTTT,CAQNTGELFF
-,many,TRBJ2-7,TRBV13,TGTGCCAGCAGCTTGGGGCCCCCGGGCGAGCAGTACTTC,CASSLGPPGEQYF
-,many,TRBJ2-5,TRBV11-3,TGTGCCAGCAGCTTAACAGAGACCCAGTACTTC,CASSLTETQYF
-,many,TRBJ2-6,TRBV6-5,TGTGCCAGCAGTTACACGCCTCGCTCTGGGGCCAACGTCCTGACTTTC,CASSYTPRSGANVLTF
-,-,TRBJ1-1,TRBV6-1,TGTGCCAGCATCCCCGACAGAATTGAAGCTTTCTTT,CASIPDRIEAFF
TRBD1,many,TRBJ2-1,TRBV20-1,TGCAGTGCCGGCGGGGACAGGGGATTGAATGAGCAGTTCTTC,CSAGGDRGLNEQFF
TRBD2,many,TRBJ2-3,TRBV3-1,TGTGCCAGCAGCCACTCTAGCGGGGGGGCGGGCACAGATACGCAGTATTTT,CASSHSSGGAGTDTQYF
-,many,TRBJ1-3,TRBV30,TGTGCCTGGAGTATCAGCTCTGGAAACACCATATATTTT,CAWSISSGNTIYF
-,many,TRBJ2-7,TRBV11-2,TGTGCCAGCAGCCAATCGACATCCTACGAGCAGTACTTC,CASSQSTSYEQYF
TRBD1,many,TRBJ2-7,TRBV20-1,TGCAGTGCTGTAACACAGGGGAATCGGGACGAGCAGTACTTC,CSAVTQGNRDEQYF
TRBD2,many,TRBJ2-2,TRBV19,TGTGCCAGTAGTACCGCCAGCGGGGGGGCGTTCGGAACCGGGGAGCTGTTTTTT,CASSTASGGAFGTGELFF
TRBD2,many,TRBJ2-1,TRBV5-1,TGCGCCAGCAGCCCAGGACCCCCGGGGGGGGGGGCGCCGGACAATGAGCAGTTCTTC,CASSPGPPGGGAPDNEQFF
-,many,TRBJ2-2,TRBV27,TGTGCCAGCAGTTTATCCGGGACAAATACCGGGGAGCTGTTTTTT,CASSLSGTNTGELFF
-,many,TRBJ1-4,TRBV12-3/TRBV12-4,TGTGCCAGCAGTTTAGAGGGGGGAGGGAGGAGAGCTAATGAAAAACTGTTTTTT,CASSLEGGGRRANEKLFF
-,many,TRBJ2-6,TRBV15,TGTGCCACCAGCAAAGAATCTGGGGCCAACGTCCTGACTTTC,CATSKESGANVLTF
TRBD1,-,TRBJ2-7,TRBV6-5,TGTGCCAGCAGTTCGACAGGGACGGGCTACGAGCAGTACTTC,CASSSTGTGYEQYF
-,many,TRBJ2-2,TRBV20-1,TGCAGTGCTAGAGGACAGGGAGGGTTGGGCGCGAACACCGGGGAGCTGTTTTTT,CSARGQGGLGANTGELFF
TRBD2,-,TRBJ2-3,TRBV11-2,TGTGCCAGCAGCTTAGGGGGGAGGGGCACAGATACGCAGTATTTT,CASSLGGRGTDTQYF
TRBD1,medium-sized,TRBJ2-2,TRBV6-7,TGTGCCAGCCCTGGGACAGTTAACACCGGGGAGCTGTTTTTT,CASPGTVNTGELFF
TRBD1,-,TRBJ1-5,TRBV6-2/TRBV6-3,TGTGCCAGCAGTGAACTGGGACAGGGACTAGGTCAGCCCCAGCATTTT,CASSELGQGLGQPQHF
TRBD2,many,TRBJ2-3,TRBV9,TGTGCCAGCAGCATTGGGACTAGCGGGCGAGATACGCAGTATTTT,CASSIGTSGRDTQYF
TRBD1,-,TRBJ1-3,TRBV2,TGTGCCAGCAGTGTGACAGGGAGACGGAACAGCATATATTTT,CASSVTGRRNSIYF
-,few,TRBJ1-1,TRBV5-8,TGTGCCAGCTCTGTGGGGAGCGGGGACACTGAAGCTTTCTTT,CASSVGSGDTEAFF
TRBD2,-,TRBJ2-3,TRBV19,TGTGCCAGTAATAGCGGGGACACAGATACGAAGTATTTT,CASNSGDTDTKYF
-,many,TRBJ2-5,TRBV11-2,TGTGCCAGCAGCTTAGGAACCTTTCCGGGGGGCAATGAAGAGACCCAGTACTTC,CASSLGTFPGGNEETQYF
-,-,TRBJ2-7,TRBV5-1,TGCGCCAGCAGGGACGGGAGCTCCTACGAGCAGTACTTC,CASRDGSSYEQYF
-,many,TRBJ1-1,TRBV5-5,TGTGCCAGCAGCTTGGATGGGGCCCCTGAAGCTTTCTTT,CASSLDGAPEAFF
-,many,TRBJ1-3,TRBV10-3,TGTGCCATCAGTGAGCGAAACTCTGGAAACACCATATATTTT,CAISERNSGNTIYF
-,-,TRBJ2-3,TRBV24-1,TGTGCCACCAGTGAACCCTACAGGGAAACCTTCGGGGCAGATACGCAGTATTTT,CATSEPYRETFGADTQYF
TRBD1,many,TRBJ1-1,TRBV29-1,TGCAGCGTCGGACAGGGGGGCACTGAAGCTTTCTTT,CSVGQGGTEAFF
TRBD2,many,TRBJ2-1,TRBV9,TGTGCCAGCAGCCAAGGGACTAGCGGGGGGTTCCCCCAAGGGCAGTTCTTC,CASSQGTSGGFPQGQFF
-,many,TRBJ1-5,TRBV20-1,TGCAGTGCTGGGGGCAGGGCCCACCAGCCCCAGCATTTT,CSAGGRAHQPQHF
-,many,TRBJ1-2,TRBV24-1,TGTGCCACCAGTGATTCCCGGGGTCCGCGGAATGGCTACACCTTC,CATSDSRGPRNGYTF
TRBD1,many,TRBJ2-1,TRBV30,TGTGCCTGGACCCCCGGGACAGAATACAATGAGCAGTTCTTC,CAWTPGTEYNEQFF
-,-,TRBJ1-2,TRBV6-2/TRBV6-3,TGTGCCAGCAGTTACCCGGGGGTCGCCAACTATGGCTACACCTTC,CASSYPGVANYGYTF
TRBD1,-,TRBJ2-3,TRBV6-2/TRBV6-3,TGTGCCAGCAGGGGACAGGGGGGAACAGATACGCAGTATTTT,CASRGQGGTDTQYF
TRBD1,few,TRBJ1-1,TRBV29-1,TGCAGCGTGAAGCCCCCGGGGTCAGGGGGGTCCACTGAAGCTTTCTTT,CSVKPPGSGGSTEAFF
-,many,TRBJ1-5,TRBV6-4,TGTGCCAGCAGCCCCGAAAGATATCAGCCCCAGCATTTT,CASSPERYQPQHF